This T cell receptor beta chain was observed in a study of OX40 agonist ivuxolimab in advanced cancers. Turning to the study itself: Having had anti-PD-1, anti-PD-L1 or anti-CTLA-4 therapy before was allowed, and over 35% had some. Findings of the study overall: Antigen targets of the expanded peripheral T cells went undetermined. The average count of expanded clones was higher among CD8+ T cells than among CD4+. Partial responders dosed at 0.1-3.0 mg/kg displayed clonal expansion ranking among the lowest.

Concerning this clone: Its specificity is not known.

TCRdb's copy holds only in-frame clones and misses some; the assay was immunoSEQ multiplex PCR. The sample consists of 65,000 to 85,000 clones, around nine tenths of them appearing once. The clonotype was recovered from an adult with an advanced solid tumor such as melanoma, head and neck, liver or kidney cancer. Here the sequenced sample was CD4+ or CD8+ T cells sorted from blood, taken in a trial of the OX40 agonist ivuxolimab.

The CDR3 DNA reads as TGTGCCAGCACCCGGGCCGACCGGGGGACCCAGTACTTC. It specifies CASTRADRGTQYF. The V gene is TRBV7-2, the J gene TRBJ2-5; the D gene is possibly TRBD2 (5 bases). V lost 7 bases to trimming and J lost 7 bases, with 16 bases between them. The V gene's germline CDR1 is SGHTA and CDR2 FQGNSA. CDR3 length: 13 amino acids.